The 31 T cell receptor beta chains below come from one sample, sequenced in a study of beta chain features in type 1 diabetes. Broader study findings: Patients with Type 1 diabetes showed moderately but significantly shorter TCRB CDR3s in all four CD4+ subsets.

Since all of the isolated RNA was reverse transcribed, expressed TCRB transcripts were what got sequenced. Sequencing used immunoSEQ multiplex PCR; TCRdb keeps in-frame clones, though not all of them. The table has approximately 600,000 clones, around 12% seen once. Their cognate antigens are unknown. The specimen sequenced was naive CD4+ T cells from blood. The receptors shown here come from a man aged 25-40 years with type 1 diabetes.

This clone occurred a few times. The chain uses TRBV29-1 and TRBJ1-4; D perhaps matches TRBD1 (5 bases). V lost 2 bases and J 4 bases, leaving 8 bases between the germline ends. Looked up from germline, CDR1 is SQVTM and CDR2 is ANQGSEA. The CDR3 runs 13 residues. The chain's CDR3 is CSVEQGFNEKLFF. The CDR3 bases are TGCAGCGTTGAACAGGGCTTTAATGAAAAACTGTTTTTT.

Here the CDR3 DNA reads TGTGCCAGCAGCGTGAGACAGTCCGAGACCCAGTACTTC. The encoded protein is CASSVRQSETQYF. The chain carries TRBV11-3 and TRBJ2-5; the D gene is possibly TRBD1 (5 bases). Trimming took off 5 bases at V and 5 bases at J, with 12 bases between the two ends. Per germline, CDR1 SGHNT and CDR2 YENEEA. This CDR3 has 13 residues. Full variable domain (outside the CDR3, taken from reference TRBV11-3 and TRBJ2-5): EAGVVQSPRYKIIEKKQPVAFWCNPISGHNTLYWYLQNLGQGPELLIRYENEEAVDDSQLPKDRFSAERLKGVDSTLKIQPAELGDSAVYLCASSVRQSETQYFGPGTRLLVL.

The chain joins TRBV13 to TRBJ2-7, with 8 positions matching TRBD1. Germline V CDR1 and CDR2: PRHDT, FYEKMQ (reference sequence). This CDR3 comprises 16 residues. The V gene end was trimmed by 6 bases and the J gene end by 5 bases; junction bases not matched to a gene: 15. The CDR3 coding sequence is TGTGCCAGCAGTATAAGGCTCCGGACAGGGCAGAACGAGCAGTACTTC. Translating it yields CASSIRLRTGQNEQYF.

This sequence joins TRBV12-5 and TRBJ2-5; 7 nucleotides line up with TRBD1. The germline V gene has CDR1 LGHNT and CDR2 FRNRAP. V was clipped by 0 bases and J by 5 bases; unmatched bases: 6. This CDR3 is 15 amino acids long. The CDR3 DNA follows: TGTGCTAGTGGTTTGGTACGGACAGGTGTGGAGACCCAGTACTTC. Protein product: CASGLVRTGVETQYF.

The V gene is TRBV14, the J gene TRBJ2-1, with D tentatively TRBD2 (6 bases). From germline, CDR1 is SGHDN and CDR2 FVKESK. The CDR3 contains 16 residues. V gave up 4 bases and J gave up 3 bases, with 16 bases separating them. The CDR3, as DNA: TGTGCCAGCAGCCCCAGGCTGGCTAGCGACTACAATGAGCAGTTCTTC. As protein: CASSPRLASDYNEQFF. The whole variable domain, remainder taken from reference TRBV14 and TRBJ2-1, is EAGVTQFPSHSVIEKGQTVTLRCDPISGHDNLYWYRRVMGKEIKFLLHFVKESKQDESGMPNNRFLAERTGGTYSTLKVQPAELEDSGVYFCASSPRLASDYNEQFFGPGTRLTVL.

The chain joins TRBV18 to TRBJ1-2; D is uncertain. The germline V gene has CDR1 KGHSH and CDR2 LQKENI. Trimming removed 3 bases at V and 6 bases at J, with 14 bases between. The CDR3 contains 14 residues. This CDR3 reads CASSPPQPSDGYTF. CDR3 DNA: TGTGCCAGCTCACCTCCCCAGCCCTCCGATGGCTACACCTTC.

This chain connects TRBV5-4 to TRBJ2-1, with unresolved D. This CDR3 comprises 15 residues. Per germline, CDR1 SGHNT and CDR2 YYREEE (reference sequence). V was shortened by 0 bases and J by 2 bases, with 9 bases between the two germline ends. The CDR3 region is CASSLGLDPYNEQFF. The DNA for the CDR3 is TGTGCCAGCAGCTTGGGCCTTGACCCCTACAATGAGCAGTTCTTC.

The V and J genes are TRBV30 and TRBJ2-5, with D possibly TRBD1 on 6 matching bases. The J call may be faulty, since TRBJ2-7 better matches the DNA end. Germline V lookup: CDR1 GTSNPN, CDR2 SVGIG (reference sequence). CDR3 length: 17 amino acids. The CDR3 DNA reads as TGTGCCTGGGGGCAGGGGAAGGCGTATGGACGCTCCTACGAGCAGTACTTC. It translates to CAWGQGKAYGRSYEQYF.

The V and J genes are TRBV2 and TRBJ1-4; D gene unclear. The CDR3 is 12 amino acids. V gave up 4 bases and J gave up 7 bases, with 7 bases separating them. Germline V gene sequence: CDR1 SNHLY, CDR2 FYNNEI. Here the CDR3 DNA reads TGTGCCAGCAGTGGGGAGGGTGAAAAACTGTTTTTT. Translating it yields CASSGEGEKLFF.

This rearrangement joins TRBV4-3 to TRBJ1-4; D gene ambiguous. The CDR3 runs 13 residues. The germline V gene has CDR1 LGHNA and CDR2 YSLEER. Deletions cut 1 base from V and 11 bases from J, with 11 bases between. CDR3: CASSQVLLGKLFF. In DNA, the CDR3 is TGCGCCAGCAGCCAAGTATTACTGGGCAAACTGTTTTTT.

The sample holds a few counts of this clone. This chain uses TRBV9 with TRBJ2-7, with D possibly matching TRBD1 (5 bases). This CDR3 contains 14 residues. The V end lost 0 bases, the J end lost 6 bases, and 13 bases lay between the germline ends. Per the germline V gene, CDR1 is SGDLS and CDR2 is YYNGEE. CDR3 DNA: TGTGCCAGCAGCGTAGATTGGGGCCCGGGCGAGCAGTACTTC. Amino acids: CASSVDWGPGEQYF. Full variable domain (remainder filled in from reference TRBV9 and TRBJ2-7): DSGVTQTPKHLITATGQRVTLRCSPRSGDLSVYWYQQSLDQGLQFLIQYYNGEERAKGNILERFSAQQFPDLHSELNLSSLELGDSALYFCASSVDWGPGEQYFGPGTRLTVT.

The V gene is TRBV30, the J gene TRBJ1-2, with unresolved D. Germline-derived CDR1 and CDR2 are GTSNPN and SVGIG (reference sequence). V shed 2 bases and J shed 4 bases, with 5 bases lying between them. The CDR3 covers 11 residues. The chain's CDR3 is CAWSLGYGYTF. The CDR3 DNA reads TGTGCCTGGAGTTTGGGCTATGGCTACACCTTC.

The chain recombines TRBV4-3 with TRBJ2-1, with D maybe TRBD1 (6 bases). The CDR3 is 13 residues long. Germline loops: CDR1 LGHNA, CDR2 YSLEER. The V end lost 0 bases, the J end lost 6 bases, and 6 bases lay between the germline ends. CDR3 residues: CASSQEGANEQFF. CDR3 nucleotide sequence: TGCGCCAGCAGCCAAGAGGGGGCCAATGAGCAGTTCTTC.

The V call is TRBV4-2, the J call TRBJ2-7; the D gene is possibly TRBD1 (6 bases). Germline assignment: CDR1 LGHNA and CDR2 YNFKEQ. The CDR3 totals 15 residues. V lost 0 bases, J lost 2 bases, and 11 bases lay in between. The CDR3, as DNA: TGTGCCAGCAGCCAAGACCGTGGACAGCCCTACGAGCAGTACTTC. Translating it yields CASSQDRGQPYEQYF.

This clone came up a few times. V is TRBV6-1 and J is TRBJ1-4, with D perhaps matching TRBD1 (5 bases). The CDR3 has 16 amino acids. Trimming took 3 bases from V and 13 from J, leaving 24 bases between them. Germline V CDR1 and CDR2: MNHNS, SASEGT. CDR3 bases: TGTGCCAGCAGTGAGCACATTGGGACCGCGGTAACGTTACTGTTTTTT. It yields the protein CASSEHIGTAVTLLFF.

This clone was picked up a small number of times. This chain uses TRBV7-3 with TRBJ2-2; possibly TRBD1 for D (5 bases). The CDR3 has 14 amino acids. Trimming removed 4 bases at V and 4 bases at J, with 10 bases between. The V gene's germline CDR1 is SGHTA and CDR2 FQGTGA. In nucleotides, the CDR3 is TGTGCCAGCAGCTCCAGGGTCGGCACCGGGGAGCTGTTTTTT. It yields the protein CASSSRVGTGELFF.

This chain uses TRBV6-5 with TRBJ2-3, with D tentatively TRBD1 (6 bases). Trimming cost V 6 bases and J 0 bases, with 7 bases left between them. The CDR3 runs 13 residues. The V gene's germline CDR1 is MNHEY and CDR2 SVGAGI. The CDR3 reads CASRQGSTDTQYF. The CDR3 region has the DNA TGTGCCAGCAGACAGGGTAGCACAGATACGCAGTATTTT.

The chain employs TRBV27 and TRBJ2-7, with D hard to call. This CDR3 region has 12 residues. The V gene lost 3 bases and the J gene lost 6 bases, with 9 bases spanning the gap. Germline V lookup: CDR1 MNHEY, CDR2 SMNVEV (reference sequence). The CDR3 coding sequence is TGTGCCAGCAGTTTCCTGGGTCGCGAGCAGTACTTC. Protein product: CASSFLGREQYF.

The chain recombines TRBV21-1 with TRBJ2-7. TRBV21-1 is noted as a pseudogene. CDR3 size: 15 residues. The CDR3 region is CASSKAKRGAAEQYF. The DNA for the CDR3 is TGTGCCAGCAGCAAAGCTAAAAGGGGAGCCGCCGAGCAGTACTTC.

This clone was observed a handful of times. The chain recombines TRBV4-2 with TRBJ2-5, with TRBD2 as a possible D gene (6 bases). The CDR3 length is 13 residues. V lost 1 base, J lost 3 bases, and 6 bases lay in between. From germline, CDR1 is LGHNA and CDR2 YNFKEQ. The CDR3 reads CASSQGGKETQYF. DNA of the CDR3: TGTGCCAGCAGCCAAGGCGGGAAAGAGACCCAGTACTTC.

The chain joins TRBV6-6 to TRBJ2-5; D is ambiguous. V lost 0 bases to trimming and J lost 5 bases, with 13 bases between them. Germline-derived CDR1 and CDR2 are MNHNY and SVGAGI (reference sequence). This CDR3 region has 15 residues. The CDR3 coding sequence is TGTGCCAGCAGTTACTCGACATTGACAACGGAGACCCAGTACTTC. This gives the protein CASSYSTLTTETQYF.

This sequence joins TRBV7-6 and TRBJ2-2; 14 bases are a match to TRBD2. The V and J ends lost 6 bases and 3 bases, in that order; junction bases with no gene match: 0. The germline gives CDR1 SGHVS, CDR2 FNYEAQ. CDR3 length: 15 residues. In DNA form, the CDR3 reads TGTGCCAGCAGGGGACTAGCGGGGGACACCGGGGAGCTGTTTTTT. Protein: CASRGLAGDTGELFF. Drawing the rest from reference TRBV7-6 and TRBJ2-2, the complete variable domain is GAGVSQSPRYKVTKRGQDVALRCDPISGHVSLYWYRQALGQGPEFLTYFNYEAQQDKSGLPNDRFSAERPEGSISTLTIQRTEQRDSAMYRCASRGLAGDTGELFFGEGSRLTVL.

The table lists this clone with a few counts. The chain uses TRBV27 and TRBJ2-7; 9 bases agree with TRBD1. The V gene end was trimmed by 6 bases and the J gene end by 6 bases; junction bases not matched to a gene: 6. The CDR3 covers 13 residues. CDR1 and CDR2 (germline): MNHEY, SMNVEV (reference sequence). CDR3 loop: CASRGTGLGEQYF. The CDR3 DNA follows: TGTGCCAGCAGGGGGACAGGGCTGGGCGAGCAGTACTTC.

The chain joins TRBV7-7 to TRBJ1-4, with 7 bases matching TRBD1. CDR1 SSHAT and CDR2 FNYEAQ come from the germline V gene (reference sequence). The CDR3 consists of 15 residues. The junction had 7 bases not matched to a gene; V was cut back by 5 bases and J by 4 bases. Written as DNA, the CDR3 is TGTGCCAGCAGCCGAACTACAGGGGATAATGAAAAACTGTTTTTT. Translating gives CASSRTTGDNEKLFF.

This chain uses TRBV25-1 with TRBJ2-7, with D perhaps TRBD2 (5 bases). CDR3 length: 14 residues. Trimming pared 6 bases from V and 1 base from J, leaving 13 bases between. Germline V CDR1 and CDR2: MGHDK, SYGVNS. For the CDR3, the DNA is TGTGCCAGCAGCCAATTCGGGAATTCCTACGAGCAGTACTTC. Residues: CASSQFGNSYEQYF.

This chain joins TRBV30 and TRBJ1-5; D ambiguous. Germline-derived CDR1 and CDR2 are GTSNPN and SVGIG (reference sequence). V was pared by 2 bases and J by 4 bases, with 12 bases between. This CDR3 has 14 residues. DNA for the CDR3: TGTGCCTGGAGTAGCGGGTTGAGGAATCAGCCCCAGCATTTT. As protein: CAWSSGLRNQPQHF.

This sequence joins TRBV29-1 and TRBJ2-7; D is undetermined. The better agreement between TRBJ2-5 and the DNA end casts doubt on the J call. Germline lookup yields CDR1 SQVTM and CDR2 ANQGSEA. This CDR3 has 13 amino acids. CDR3 DNA: TGCAGCGTTGCTAAACGGCGTCAAGAGACCCAGTACTTC. Protein: CSVAKRRQETQYF.

CDR3 loop: CASSLAGLYDNEQFF. CDR3 nucleotides: TGCGCCAGCAGCTTGGCCGGGCTCTATGACAATGAGCAGTTCTTC. V gene TRBV5-1 combines with J gene TRBJ2-1; D not resolved. The germline CDR1 and CDR2 sequences are SGHRS and YFSETQ. The CDR3 spans 15 residues. The V gene lost 0 bases and the J gene lost 5 bases, with 12 bases spanning the gap.

J is TRBJ1-5 and V is TRBV7-6; D might be TRBD1 (6 bases). This CDR3 comprises 14 residues. Per the germline V gene, CDR1 is SGHVS and CDR2 is FNYEAQ. V was pared by 5 bases and J by 9 bases, with 17 bases between. CDR3 nucleotide sequence: TGTGCCAGCAGCCCCTCTGGGGGCGAGGGGCCCCAGCATTTT. This encodes CASSPSGGEGPQHF.

This clone occurred a few times. The V call is TRBV7-2, the J call TRBJ2-3, with unresolved D. This CDR3 spans 13 amino acids. With 0 bases removed from V and 6 bases from J, the gap between germline ends came to 7 bases. The germline CDR1 and CDR2 sequences are SGHTA and FQGNSA. The chain's CDR3 is CASSLAGLDTQYF. CDR3 DNA sequence: TGTGCCAGCAGCTTAGCAGGGTTGGATACGCAGTATTTT.

The sample holds a few counts of this clone. The chain links TRBV7-2 to TRBJ2-1; TRBD2 matches at 9 bases. This CDR3 comprises 14 residues. Trimming took 3 bases from V and 4 from J; bases not matched to a gene: 1. The germline V gene has CDR1 SGHTA and CDR2 FQGNSA. The CDR3 nucleotides read TGTGCCAGCAGCTTCCTAGCGGGGTACAATGAGCAGTTCTTC. Translated: CASSFLAGYNEQFF.